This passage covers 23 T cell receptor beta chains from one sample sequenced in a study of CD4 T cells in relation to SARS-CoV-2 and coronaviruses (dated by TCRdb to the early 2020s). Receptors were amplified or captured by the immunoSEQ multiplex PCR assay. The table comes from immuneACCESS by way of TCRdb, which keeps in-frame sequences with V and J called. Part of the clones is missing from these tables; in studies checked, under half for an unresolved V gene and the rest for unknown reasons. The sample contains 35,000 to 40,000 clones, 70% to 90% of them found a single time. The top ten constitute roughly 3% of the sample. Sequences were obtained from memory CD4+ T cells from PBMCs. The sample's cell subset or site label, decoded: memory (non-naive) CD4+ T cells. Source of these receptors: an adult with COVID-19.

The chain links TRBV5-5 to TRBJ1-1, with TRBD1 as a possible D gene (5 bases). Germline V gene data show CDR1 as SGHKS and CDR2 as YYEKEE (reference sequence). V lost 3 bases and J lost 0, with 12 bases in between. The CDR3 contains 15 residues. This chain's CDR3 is CASSSARQMNTEAFF. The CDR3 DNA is TGTGCCAGCAGCTCGGCGAGACAGATGAACACTGAAGCTTTCTTT. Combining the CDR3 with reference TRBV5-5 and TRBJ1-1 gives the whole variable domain DAGVTQSPTHLIKTRGQQVTLRCSPISGHKSVSWYQQVLGQGPQFIFQYYEKEERGRGNFPDRFSARQFPNYSSELNVNALLLGDSALYLCASSSARQMNTEAFFGQGTRLTVV.

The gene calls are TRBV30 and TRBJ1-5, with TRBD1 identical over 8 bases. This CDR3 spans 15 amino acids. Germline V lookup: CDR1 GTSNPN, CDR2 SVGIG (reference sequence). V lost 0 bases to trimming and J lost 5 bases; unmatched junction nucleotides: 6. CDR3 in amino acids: CAWSVDGTGHQPQHF. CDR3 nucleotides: TGTGCCTGGAGTGTAGACGGGACAGGCCATCAGCCCCAGCATTTT.

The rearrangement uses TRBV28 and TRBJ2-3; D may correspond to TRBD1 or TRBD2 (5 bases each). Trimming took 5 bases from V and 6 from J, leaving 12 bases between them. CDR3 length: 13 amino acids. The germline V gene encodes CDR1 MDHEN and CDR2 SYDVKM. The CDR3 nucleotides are TGTGCCAGCAGTAACGGGGACGTGGATACGCAGTATTTT. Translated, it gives CASSNGDVDTQYF.

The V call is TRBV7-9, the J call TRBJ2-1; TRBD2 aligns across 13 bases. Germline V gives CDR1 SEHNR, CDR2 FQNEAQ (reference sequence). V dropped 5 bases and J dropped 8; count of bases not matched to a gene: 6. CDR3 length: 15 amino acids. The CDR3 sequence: CASSLILAGGHEQFF. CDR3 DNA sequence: TGTGCCAGCAGCCTAATACTAGCGGGAGGGCATGAGCAGTTCTTC.

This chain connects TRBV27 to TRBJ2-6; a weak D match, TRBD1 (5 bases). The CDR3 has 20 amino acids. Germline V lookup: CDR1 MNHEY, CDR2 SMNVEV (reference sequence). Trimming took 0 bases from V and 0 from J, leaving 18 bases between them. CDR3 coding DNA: TGTGCCAGCAGTTTATCCGGCAGGGTCTCTCTTTACTCTGGGGCCAACGTCCTGACTTTC. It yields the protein CASSLSGRVSLYSGANVLTF.

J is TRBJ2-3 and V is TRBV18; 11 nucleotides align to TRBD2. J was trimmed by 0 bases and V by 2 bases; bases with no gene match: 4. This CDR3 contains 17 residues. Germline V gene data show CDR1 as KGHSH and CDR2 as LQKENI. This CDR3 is CASSPVTSGISTDTQYF. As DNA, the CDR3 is TGTGCCAGCTCACCAGTGACTAGCGGGATTAGCACAGATACGCAGTATTTT.

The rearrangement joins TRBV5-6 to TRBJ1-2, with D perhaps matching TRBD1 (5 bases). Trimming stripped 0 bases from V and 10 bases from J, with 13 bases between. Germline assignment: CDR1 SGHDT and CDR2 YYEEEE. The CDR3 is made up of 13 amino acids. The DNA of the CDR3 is TGTGCCAGCAGCTTGGTGGGGGAGGGAGTCTACACCTTC. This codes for CASSLVGEGVYTF.

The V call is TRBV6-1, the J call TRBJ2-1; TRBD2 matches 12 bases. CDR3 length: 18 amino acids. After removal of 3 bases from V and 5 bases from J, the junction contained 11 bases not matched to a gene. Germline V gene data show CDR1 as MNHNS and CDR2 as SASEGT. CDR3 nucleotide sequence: TGTGCCAGCAGTGACCCTAGCGGGAGGGCCCCCGGGGACAATGAGCAGTTCTTC. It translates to CASSDPSGRAPGDNEQFF.

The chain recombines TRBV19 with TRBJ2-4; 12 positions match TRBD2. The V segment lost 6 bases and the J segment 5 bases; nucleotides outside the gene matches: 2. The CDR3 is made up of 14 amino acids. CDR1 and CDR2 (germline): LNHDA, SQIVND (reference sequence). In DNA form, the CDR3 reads TGTGCCAGTAGGAGGACTAGCGGGGAAAACATTCAGTACTTC. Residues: CASRRTSGENIQYF.

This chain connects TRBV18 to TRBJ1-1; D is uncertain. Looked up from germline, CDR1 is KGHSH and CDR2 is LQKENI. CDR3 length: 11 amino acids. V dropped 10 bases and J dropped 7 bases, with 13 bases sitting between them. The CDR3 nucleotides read TGTGCCACCGAGAGTCGGGGTGAAGCTTTCTTT. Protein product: CATESRGEAFF.

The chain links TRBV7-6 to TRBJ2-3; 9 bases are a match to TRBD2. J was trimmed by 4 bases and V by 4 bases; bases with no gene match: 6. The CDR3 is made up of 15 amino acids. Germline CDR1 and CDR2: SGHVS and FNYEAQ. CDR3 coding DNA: TGTGCCAGCAGCTCTGTAGCGGGAGCATCAGATACGCAGTATTTT. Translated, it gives CASSSVAGASDTQYF.

The CDR3 nucleotides are TGTGCCAGCAGCCAATCAGGGGGAGGCACTGAAGCTTTCTTT. The encoded protein is CASSQSGGGTEAFF. The genes are TRBV3-1 (or the pseudogene TRBV3-2) and TRBJ1-1, with 7 bases matching TRBD1. The CDR3 is 14 amino acids. The V gene's germline CDR1 is LGHDT and CDR2 YNNKEL (reference sequence). The ends lost 2 bases at V and 4 bases at J; junction bases unmatched: 4.

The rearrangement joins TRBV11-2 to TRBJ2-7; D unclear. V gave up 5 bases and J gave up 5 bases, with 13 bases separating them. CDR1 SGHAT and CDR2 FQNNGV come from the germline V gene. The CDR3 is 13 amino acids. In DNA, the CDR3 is TGTGCCAGCAGCCCCCTCTGGGTTCACGAGCAGTACTTC. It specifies CASSPLWVHEQYF.

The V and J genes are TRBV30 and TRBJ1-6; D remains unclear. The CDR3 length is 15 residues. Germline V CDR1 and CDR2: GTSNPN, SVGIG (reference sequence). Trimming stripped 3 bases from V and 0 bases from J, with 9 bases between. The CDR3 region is CAWRPLSSYNSPLHF. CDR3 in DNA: TGTGCCTGGAGACCTCTGAGCTCCTATAATTCACCCCTCCACTTT. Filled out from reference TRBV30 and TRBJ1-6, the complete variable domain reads SQTIHQWPATLVQPVGSPLSLECTVEGTSNPNLYWYRQAAGRGLQLLFYSVGIGQISSEVPQNLSASRPQDRQFILSSKKLLLSDSGFYLCAWRPLSSYNSPLHFGNGTRLTVT.

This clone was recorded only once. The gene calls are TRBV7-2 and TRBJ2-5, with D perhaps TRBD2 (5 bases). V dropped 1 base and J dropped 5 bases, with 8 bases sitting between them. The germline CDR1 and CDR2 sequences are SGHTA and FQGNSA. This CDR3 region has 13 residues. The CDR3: CASSLGGLETQYF. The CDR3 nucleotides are TGTGCCAGCAGCTTAGGAGGGTTGGAGACCCAGTACTTC.

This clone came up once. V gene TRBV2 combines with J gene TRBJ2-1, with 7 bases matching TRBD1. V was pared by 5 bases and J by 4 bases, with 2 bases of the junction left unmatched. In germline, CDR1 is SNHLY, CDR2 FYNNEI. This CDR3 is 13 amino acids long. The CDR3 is CASSLQGYNEQFF. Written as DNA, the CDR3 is TGTGCCAGCAGTCTACAGGGGTACAATGAGCAGTTCTTC.

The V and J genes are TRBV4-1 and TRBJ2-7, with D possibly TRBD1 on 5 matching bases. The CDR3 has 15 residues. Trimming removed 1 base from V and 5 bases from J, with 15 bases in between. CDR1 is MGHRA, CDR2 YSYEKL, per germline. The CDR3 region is CASSQARTPFHEQYF. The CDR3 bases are TGCGCCAGCAGCCAAGCCCGGACACCCTTCCACGAGCAGTACTTC.

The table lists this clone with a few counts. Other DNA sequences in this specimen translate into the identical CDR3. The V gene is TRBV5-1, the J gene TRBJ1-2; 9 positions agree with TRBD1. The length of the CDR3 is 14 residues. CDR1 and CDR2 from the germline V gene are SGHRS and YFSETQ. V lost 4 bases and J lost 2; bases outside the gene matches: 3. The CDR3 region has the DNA TGCGCCAGCAGCCAAACAGGGGGCAACTATGGCTACACCTTC. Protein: CASSQTGGNYGYTF. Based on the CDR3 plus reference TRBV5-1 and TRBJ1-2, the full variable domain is KAGVTQTPRYLIKTRGQQVTLSCSPISGHRSVSWYQQTPGQGLQFLFEYFSETQRNKGNFPGRFSGRQFSNSRSEMNVSTLELGDSALYLCASSQTGGNYGYTFGSGTRLTVV.

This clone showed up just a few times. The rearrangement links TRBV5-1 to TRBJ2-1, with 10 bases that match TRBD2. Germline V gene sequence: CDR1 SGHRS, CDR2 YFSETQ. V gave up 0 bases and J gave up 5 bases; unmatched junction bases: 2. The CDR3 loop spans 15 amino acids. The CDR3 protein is CASSLGGLANNEQFF. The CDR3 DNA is TGCGCCAGCAGCTTGGGGGGACTAGCGAACAATGAGCAGTTCTTC.

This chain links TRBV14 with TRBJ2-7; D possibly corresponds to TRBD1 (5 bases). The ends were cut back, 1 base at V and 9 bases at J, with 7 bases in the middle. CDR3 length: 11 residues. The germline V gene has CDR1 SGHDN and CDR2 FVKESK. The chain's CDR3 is CASSQVDRQYF. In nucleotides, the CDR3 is TGTGCCAGCAGCCAAGTTGACAGGCAGTACTTC.

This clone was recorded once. The CDR3 sequence: CASRERQGAYNEQFF. In DNA form, the CDR3 reads TGTGCCAGCAGGGAAAGACAGGGGGCGTACAATGAGCAGTTCTTC. This chain uses TRBV2 with TRBJ2-1; TRBD1 matches 10 bases. The CDR3 contains 15 residues. In germline, CDR1 is SNHLY, CDR2 FYNNEI. The V segment lost 6 bases and the J segment 4 bases; nucleotides outside the gene matches: 6.

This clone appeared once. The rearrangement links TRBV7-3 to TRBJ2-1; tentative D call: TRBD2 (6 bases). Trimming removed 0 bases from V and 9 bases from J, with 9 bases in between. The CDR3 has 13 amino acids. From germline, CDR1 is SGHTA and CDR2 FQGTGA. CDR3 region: CASSLTLAGEQFF. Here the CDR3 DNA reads TGTGCCAGCAGCTTAACACTAGCTGGTGAGCAGTTCTTC.

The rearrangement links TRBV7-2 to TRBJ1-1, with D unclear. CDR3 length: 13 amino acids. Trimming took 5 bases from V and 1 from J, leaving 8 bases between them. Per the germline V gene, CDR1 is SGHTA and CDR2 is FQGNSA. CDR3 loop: CASSPRENTEAFF. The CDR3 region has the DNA TGTGCCAGCAGCCCGCGGGAGAACACTGAAGCTTTCTTT. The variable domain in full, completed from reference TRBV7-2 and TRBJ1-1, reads GAGVSQSPSNKVTEKGKDVELRCDPISGHTALYWYRQSLGQGLEFLIYFQGNSAPDKSGLPSDRFSAERTGGSVSTLTIQRTQQEDSAVYLCASSPRENTEAFFGQGTRLTVV.